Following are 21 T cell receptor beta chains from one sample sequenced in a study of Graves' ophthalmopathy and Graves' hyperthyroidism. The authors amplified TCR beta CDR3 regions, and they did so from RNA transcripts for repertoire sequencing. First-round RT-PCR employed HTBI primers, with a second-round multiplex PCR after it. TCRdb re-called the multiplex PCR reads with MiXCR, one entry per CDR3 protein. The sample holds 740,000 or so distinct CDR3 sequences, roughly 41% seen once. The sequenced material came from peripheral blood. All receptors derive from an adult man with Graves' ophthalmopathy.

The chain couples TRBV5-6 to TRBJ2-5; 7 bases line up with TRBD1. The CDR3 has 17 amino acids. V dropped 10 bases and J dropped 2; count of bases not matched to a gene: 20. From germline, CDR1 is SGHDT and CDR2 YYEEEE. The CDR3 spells CASKTRPGTEIQETQYF. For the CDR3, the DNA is TGTGCCTCTAAGACTCGCCCCGGGACAGAGATACAAGAGACCCAGTACTTC.

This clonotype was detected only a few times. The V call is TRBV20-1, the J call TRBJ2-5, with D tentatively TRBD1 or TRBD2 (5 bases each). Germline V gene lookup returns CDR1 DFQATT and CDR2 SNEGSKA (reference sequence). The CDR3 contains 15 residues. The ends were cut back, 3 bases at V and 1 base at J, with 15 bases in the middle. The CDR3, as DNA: TGCAGTGCTAGGAACCCCGGGACGGTCCAAGAGACCCAGTACTTC. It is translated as CSARNPGTVQETQYF.

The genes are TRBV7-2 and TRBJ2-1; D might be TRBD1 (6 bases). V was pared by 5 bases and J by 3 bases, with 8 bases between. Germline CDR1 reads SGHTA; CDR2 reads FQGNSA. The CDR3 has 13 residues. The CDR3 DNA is TGTGCCAGCAGCGAACAGGGCTACAATGAGCAGTTCTTC. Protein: CASSEQGYNEQFF.

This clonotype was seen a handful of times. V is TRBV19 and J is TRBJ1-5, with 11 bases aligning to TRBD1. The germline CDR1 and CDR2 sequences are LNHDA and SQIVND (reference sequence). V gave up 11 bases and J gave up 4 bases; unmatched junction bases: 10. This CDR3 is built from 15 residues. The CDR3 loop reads CAWSGQGAYNQPQHF. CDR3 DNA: TGTGCCTGGAGTGGACAGGGGGCGTATAATCAGCCCCAGCATTTT. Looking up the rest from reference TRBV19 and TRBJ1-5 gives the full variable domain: DGGITQSPKYLFRKEGQNVTLSCEQNLNHDAMYWYRQDPGQGLRLIYYSQIVNDFQKGDIAEGYSVSREKKESFPLTVTSAQKNPTAFYLCAWSGQGAYNQPQHFGDGTRLSIL.

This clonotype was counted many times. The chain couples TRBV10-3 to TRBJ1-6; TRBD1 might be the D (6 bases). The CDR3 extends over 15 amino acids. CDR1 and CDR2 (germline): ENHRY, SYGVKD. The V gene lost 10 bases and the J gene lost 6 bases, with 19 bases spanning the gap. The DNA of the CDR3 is TGTGCCAGCAGGTTCAGGGGCGCGGGTAATTCACCCCTCCACTTT. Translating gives CASRFRGAGNSPLHF.

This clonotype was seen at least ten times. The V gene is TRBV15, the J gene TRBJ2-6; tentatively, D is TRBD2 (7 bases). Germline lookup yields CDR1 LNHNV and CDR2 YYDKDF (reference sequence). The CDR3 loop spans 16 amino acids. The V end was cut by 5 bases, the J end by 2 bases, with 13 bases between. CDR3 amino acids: CATSSRGGAGANVLTF. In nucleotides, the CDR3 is TGTGCCACCAGCTCCCGCGGGGGCGCTGGGGCCAACGTCCTGACTTTC.

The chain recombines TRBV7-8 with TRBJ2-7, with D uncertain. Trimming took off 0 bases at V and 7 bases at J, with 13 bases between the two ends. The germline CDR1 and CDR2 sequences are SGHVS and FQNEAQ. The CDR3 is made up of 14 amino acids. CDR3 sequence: CASSLAVILGEQYF. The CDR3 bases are TGTGCCAGCAGCTTAGCCGTGATCTTGGGGGAGCAGTACTTC.

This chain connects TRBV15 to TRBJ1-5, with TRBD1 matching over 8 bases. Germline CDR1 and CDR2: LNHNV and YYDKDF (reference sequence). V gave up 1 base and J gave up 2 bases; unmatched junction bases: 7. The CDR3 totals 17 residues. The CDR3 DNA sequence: TGTGCCACCAGCAGAGCGGCGGACAGGGTTGGCAATCAGCCCCAGCATTTT. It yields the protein CATSRAADRVGNQPQHF.

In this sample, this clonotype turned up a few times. In DNA form, the CDR3 reads TGTGCCAGCAGCCCCGGGACCGGTTACACTGAAGCTTTCTTT. Protein product: CASSPGTGYTEAFF. This chain links TRBV7-2 with TRBJ1-1; weak D call: TRBD1 (5 bases). In germline, CDR1 is SGHTA, CDR2 FQGNSA. With 5 bases removed from V and 3 bases from J, the gap between germline ends came to 13 bases. The length of the CDR3 is 14 residues.

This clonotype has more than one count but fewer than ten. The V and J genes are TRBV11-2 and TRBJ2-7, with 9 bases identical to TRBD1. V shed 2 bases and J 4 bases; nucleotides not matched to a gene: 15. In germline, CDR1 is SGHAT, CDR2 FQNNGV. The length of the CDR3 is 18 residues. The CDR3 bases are TGTGCCAGCAGCTTACTTCGGGGGACAGGGACACGAAGATACGAGCAGTACTTC. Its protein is CASSLLRGTGTRRYEQYF.

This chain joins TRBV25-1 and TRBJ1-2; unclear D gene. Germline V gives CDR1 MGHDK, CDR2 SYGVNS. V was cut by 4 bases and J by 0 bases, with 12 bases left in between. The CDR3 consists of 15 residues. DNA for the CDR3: TGTGCCAGCAGTGCTGCGACACGAACTAACTATGGCTACACCTTC. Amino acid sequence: CASSAATRTNYGYTF.

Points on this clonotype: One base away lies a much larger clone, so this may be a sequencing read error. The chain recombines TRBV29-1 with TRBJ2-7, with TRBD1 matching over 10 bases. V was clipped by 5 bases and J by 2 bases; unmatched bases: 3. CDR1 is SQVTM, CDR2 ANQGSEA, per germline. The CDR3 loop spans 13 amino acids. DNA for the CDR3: TGCAGCGTTATCGGACAGGGGGCCTACGAGCAGTACTTC. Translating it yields CSVIGQGAYEQYF.

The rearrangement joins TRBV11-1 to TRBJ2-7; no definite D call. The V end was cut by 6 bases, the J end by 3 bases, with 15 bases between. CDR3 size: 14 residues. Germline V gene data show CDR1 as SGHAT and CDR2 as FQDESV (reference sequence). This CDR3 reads CASSFGPKGYEQYF. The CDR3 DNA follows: TGTGCCAGCAGTTTCGGACCTAAGGGCTACGAGCAGTACTTC.

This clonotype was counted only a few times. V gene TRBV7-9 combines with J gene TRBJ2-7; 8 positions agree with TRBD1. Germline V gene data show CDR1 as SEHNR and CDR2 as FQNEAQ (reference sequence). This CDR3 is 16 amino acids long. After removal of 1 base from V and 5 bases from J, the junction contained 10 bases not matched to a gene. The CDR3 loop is CASSLGQTDRVDEQYF. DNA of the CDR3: TGTGCCAGCAGCTTAGGCCAAACGGACAGGGTGGACGAGCAGTACTTC. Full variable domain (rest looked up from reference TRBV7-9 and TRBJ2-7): DTGVSQNPRHKITKRGQNVTFRCDPISEHNRLYWYRQTLGQGPEFLTYFQNEAQLEKSRLLSDRFSAERPKGSFSTLEIQRTEQGDSAMYLCASSLGQTDRVDEQYFGPGTRLTVT.

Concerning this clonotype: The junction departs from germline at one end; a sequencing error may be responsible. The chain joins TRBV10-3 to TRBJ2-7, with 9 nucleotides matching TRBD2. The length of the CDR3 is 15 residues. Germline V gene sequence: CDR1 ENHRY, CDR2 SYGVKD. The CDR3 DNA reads TGTGCCAGCAGTTTATTCGGTAGCGGGAGAGACGAGCAGTACTTC. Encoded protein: CASSLFGSGRDEQYF.

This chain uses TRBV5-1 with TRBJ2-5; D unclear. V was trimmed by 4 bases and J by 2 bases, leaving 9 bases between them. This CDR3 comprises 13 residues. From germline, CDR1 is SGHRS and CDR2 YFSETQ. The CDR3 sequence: CASSRQLQETQYF. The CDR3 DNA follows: TGCGCCAGCAGCCGACAATTGCAAGAGACCCAGTACTTC. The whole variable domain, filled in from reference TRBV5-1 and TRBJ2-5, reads KAGVTQTPRYLIKTRGQQVTLSCSPISGHRSVSWYQQTPGQGLQFLFEYFSETQRNKGNFPGRFSGRQFSNSRSEMNVSTLELGDSALYLCASSRQLQETQYFGPGTRLLVL.

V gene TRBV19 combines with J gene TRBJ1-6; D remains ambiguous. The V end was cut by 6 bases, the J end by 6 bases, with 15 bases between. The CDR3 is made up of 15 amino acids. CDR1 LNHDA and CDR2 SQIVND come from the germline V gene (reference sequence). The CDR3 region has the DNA TGTGCCAGTAGCACCGAAGTAGCGACTAATTCACCCCTCCACTTT. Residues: CASSTEVATNSPLHF.

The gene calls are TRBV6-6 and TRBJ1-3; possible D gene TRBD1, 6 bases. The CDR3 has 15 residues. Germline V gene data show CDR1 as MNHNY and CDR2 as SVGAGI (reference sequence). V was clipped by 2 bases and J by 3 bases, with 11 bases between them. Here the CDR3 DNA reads TGTGCCAGCAGTTACCTCAGGGGAGGTGGAAACACCATATATTTT. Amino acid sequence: CASSYLRGGGNTIYF.

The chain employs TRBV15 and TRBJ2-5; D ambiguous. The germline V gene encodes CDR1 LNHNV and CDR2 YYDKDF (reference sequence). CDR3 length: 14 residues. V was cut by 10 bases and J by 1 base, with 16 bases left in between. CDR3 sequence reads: CASSLGSTQETQYF. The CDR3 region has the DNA TGTGCCAGCAGTTTGGGATCAACCCAAGAGACCCAGTACTTC.

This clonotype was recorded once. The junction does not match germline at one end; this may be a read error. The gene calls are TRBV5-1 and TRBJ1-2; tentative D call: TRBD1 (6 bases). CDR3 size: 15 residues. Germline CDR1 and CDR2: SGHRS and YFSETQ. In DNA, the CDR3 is TGTGCCAGCAGCCCCCCCCCCAGGGGCTCCTATGGCTACACCTTC. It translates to CASSPPPRGSYGYTF.

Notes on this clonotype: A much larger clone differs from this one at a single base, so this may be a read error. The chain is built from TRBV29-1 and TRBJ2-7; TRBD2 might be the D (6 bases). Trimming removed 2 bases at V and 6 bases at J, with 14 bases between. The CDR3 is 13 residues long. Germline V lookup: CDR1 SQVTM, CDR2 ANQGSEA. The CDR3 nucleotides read TGCAGCGTTGAAACGGGAGCACCCTGCGAGCAGTACTTC. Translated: CSVETGAPCEQYF.